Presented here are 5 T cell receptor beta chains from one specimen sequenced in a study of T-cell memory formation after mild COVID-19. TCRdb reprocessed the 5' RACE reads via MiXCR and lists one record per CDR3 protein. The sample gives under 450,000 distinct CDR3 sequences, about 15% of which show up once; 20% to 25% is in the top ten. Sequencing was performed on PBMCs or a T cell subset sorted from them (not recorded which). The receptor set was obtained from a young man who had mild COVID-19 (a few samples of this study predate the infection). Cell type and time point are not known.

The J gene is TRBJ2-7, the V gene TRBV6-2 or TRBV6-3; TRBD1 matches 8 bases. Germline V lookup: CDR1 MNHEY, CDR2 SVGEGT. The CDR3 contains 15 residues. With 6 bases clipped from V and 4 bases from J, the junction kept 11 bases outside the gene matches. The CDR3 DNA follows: TGTGCCAGCAGGCCACAGGGGGGCGGCGCGTACGAGCAGTACTTC. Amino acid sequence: CASRPQGGGAYEQYF.

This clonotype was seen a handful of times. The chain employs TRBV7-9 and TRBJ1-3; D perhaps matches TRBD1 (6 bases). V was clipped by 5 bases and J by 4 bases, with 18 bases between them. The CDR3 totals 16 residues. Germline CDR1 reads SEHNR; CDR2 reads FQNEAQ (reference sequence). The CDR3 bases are TGTGCCAGCAGCGCCCGCAAGGGGGTATCAGGAAACACCATATATTTT. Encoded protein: CASSARKGVSGNTIYF.

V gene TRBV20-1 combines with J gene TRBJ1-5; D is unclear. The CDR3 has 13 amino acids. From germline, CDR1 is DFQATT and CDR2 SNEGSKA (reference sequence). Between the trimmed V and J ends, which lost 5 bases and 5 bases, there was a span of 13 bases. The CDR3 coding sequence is TGCAGTGCTTCACCGACCTTATATCAGCCCCAGCATTTT. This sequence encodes CSASPTLYQPQHF.

The CDR3 spells CASSQDFNYGYTF. Here the CDR3 DNA reads TGCGCCAGCAGCCAAGACTTTAACTATGGCTACACCTTC. This chain connects TRBV4-1 to TRBJ1-2; D remains ambiguous. Looked up from germline, CDR1 is MGHRA and CDR2 is YSYEKL. The CDR3 runs 13 residues. The V end lost 0 bases, the J end lost 1 base, and 3 bases lay between the germline ends.

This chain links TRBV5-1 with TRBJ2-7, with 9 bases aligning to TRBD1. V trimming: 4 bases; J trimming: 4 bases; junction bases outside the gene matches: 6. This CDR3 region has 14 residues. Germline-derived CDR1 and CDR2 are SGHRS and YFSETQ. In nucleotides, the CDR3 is TGCGCCAGCAGCAGGACAGGGGAATTATACGAGCAGTACGTC. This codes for CASSRTGELYEQYV.